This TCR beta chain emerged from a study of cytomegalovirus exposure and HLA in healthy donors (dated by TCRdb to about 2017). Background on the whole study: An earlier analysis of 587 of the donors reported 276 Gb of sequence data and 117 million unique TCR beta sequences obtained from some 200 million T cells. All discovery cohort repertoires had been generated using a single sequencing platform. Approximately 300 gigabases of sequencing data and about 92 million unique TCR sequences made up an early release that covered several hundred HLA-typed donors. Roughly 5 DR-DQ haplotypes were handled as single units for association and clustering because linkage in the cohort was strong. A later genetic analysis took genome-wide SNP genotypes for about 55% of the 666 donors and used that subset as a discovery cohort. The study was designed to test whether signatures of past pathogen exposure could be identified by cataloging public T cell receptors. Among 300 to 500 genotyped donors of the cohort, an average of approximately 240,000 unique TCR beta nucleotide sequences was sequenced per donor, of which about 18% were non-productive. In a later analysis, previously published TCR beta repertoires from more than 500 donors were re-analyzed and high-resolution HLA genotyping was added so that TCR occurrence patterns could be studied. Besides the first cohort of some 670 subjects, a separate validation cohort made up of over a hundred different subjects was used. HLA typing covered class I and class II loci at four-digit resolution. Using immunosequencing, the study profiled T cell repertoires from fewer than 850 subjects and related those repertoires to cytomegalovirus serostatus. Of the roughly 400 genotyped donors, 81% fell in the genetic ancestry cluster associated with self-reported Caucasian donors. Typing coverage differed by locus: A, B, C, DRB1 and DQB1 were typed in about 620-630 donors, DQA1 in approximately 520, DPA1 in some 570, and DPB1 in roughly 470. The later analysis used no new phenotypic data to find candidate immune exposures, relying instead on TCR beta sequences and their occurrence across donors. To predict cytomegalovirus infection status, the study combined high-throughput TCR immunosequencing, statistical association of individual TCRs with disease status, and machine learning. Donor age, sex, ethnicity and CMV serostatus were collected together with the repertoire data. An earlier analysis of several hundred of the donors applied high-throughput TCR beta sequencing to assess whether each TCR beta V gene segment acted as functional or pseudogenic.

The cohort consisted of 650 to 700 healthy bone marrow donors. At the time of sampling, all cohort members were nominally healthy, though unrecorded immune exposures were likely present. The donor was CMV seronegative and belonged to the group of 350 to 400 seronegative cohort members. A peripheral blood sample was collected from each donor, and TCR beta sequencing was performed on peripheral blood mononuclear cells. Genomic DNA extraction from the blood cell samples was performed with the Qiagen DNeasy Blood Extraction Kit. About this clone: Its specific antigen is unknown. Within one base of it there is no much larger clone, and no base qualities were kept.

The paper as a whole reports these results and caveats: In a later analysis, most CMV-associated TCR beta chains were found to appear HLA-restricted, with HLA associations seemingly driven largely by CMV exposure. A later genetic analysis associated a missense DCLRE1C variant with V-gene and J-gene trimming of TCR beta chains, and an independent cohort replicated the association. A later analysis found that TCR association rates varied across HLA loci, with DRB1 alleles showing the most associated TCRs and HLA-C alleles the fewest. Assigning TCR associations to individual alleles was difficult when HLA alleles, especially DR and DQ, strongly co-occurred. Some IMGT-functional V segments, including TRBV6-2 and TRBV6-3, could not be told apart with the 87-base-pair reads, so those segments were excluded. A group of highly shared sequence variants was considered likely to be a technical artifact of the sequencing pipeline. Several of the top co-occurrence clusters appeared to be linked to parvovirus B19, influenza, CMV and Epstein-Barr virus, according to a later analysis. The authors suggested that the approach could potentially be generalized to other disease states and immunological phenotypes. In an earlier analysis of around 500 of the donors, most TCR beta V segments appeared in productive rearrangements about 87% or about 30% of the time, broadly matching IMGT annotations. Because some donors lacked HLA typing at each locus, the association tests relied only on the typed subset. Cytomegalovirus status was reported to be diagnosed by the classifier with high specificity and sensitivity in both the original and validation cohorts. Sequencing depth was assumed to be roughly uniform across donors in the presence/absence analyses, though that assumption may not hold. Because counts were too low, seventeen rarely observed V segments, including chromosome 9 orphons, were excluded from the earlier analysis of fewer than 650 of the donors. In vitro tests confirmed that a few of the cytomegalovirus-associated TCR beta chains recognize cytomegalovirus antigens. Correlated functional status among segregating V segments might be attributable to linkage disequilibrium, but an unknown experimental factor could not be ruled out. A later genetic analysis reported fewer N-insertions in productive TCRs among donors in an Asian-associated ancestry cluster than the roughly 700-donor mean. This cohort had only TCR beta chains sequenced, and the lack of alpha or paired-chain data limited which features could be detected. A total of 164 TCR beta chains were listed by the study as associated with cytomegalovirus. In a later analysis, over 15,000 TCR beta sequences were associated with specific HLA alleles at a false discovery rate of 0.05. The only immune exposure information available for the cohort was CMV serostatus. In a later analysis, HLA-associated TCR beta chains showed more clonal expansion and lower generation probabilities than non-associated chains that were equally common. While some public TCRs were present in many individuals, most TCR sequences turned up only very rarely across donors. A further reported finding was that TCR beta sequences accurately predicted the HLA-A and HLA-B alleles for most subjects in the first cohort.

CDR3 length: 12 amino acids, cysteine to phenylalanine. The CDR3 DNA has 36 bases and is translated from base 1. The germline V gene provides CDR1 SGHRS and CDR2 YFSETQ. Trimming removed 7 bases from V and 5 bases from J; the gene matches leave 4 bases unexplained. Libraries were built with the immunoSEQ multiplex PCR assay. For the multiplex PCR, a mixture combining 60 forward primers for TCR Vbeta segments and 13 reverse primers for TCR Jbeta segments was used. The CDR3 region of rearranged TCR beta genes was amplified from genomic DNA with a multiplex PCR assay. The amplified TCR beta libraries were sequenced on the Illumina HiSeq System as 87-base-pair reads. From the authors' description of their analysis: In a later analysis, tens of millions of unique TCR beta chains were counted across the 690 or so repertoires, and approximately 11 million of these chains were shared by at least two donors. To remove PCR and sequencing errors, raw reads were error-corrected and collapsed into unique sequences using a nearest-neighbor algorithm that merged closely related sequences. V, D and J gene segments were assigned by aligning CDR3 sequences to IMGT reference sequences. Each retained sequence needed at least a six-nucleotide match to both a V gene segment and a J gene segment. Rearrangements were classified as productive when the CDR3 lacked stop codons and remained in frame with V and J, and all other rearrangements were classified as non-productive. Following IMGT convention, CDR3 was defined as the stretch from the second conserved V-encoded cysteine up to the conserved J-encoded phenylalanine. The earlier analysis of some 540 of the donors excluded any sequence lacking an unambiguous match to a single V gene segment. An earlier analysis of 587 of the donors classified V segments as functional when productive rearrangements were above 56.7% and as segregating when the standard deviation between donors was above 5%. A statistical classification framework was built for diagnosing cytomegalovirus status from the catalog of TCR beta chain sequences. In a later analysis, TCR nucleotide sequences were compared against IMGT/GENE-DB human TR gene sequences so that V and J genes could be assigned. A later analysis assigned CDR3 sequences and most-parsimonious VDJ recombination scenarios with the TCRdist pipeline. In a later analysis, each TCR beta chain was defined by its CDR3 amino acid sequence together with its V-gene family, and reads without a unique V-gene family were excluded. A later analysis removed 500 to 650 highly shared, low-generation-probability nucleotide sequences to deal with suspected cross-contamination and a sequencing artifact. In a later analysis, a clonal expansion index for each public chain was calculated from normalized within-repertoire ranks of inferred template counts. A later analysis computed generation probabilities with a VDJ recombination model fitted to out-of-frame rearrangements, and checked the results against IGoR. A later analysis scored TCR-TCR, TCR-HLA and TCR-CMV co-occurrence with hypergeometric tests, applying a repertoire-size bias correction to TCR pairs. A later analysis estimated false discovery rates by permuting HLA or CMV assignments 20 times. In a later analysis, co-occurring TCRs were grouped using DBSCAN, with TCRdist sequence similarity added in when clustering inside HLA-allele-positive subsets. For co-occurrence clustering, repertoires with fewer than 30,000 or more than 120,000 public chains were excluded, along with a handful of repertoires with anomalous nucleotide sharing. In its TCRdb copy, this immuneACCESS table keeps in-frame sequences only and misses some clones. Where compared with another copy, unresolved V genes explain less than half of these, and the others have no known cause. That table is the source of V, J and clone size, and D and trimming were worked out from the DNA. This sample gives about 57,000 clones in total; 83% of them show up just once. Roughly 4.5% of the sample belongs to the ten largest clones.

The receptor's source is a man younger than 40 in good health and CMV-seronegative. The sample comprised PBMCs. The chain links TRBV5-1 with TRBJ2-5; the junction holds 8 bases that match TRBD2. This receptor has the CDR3 CASRGGWETQYF. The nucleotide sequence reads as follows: TGCGCCAGCCGGGGGGGATGGGAGACCCAGTACTTC.